This TCR beta chain emerged from a study of neurological immune-mediated disorders. Regarding time point: longitudinal time-point 3. This clonotype occurred many times. V lost 3 bases, J lost 3 bases, and 5 bases stayed unmatched. The length of the CDR3 is 14 residues. The germline gives CDR1 DFQATT, CDR2 SNEGSKA (reference sequence). MiXCR, applied by TCRdb to the 5' RACE reads, yields one record per CDR3 protein. The data contain about 53,000 distinct CDR3 sequences, 6.5% to 8.5% of them singletons. This chain links TRBV20-1 with TRBJ1-5, with 7 bases identical to TRBD1. What was sequenced was PBMCs. The sequence was obtained from a woman in her forties in good health. The CDR3 loop reads CSASSQGYNQPQHF. CDR3 coding DNA: TGCAGTGCTAGTTCACAGGGGTACAATCAGCCCCAGCATTTT.